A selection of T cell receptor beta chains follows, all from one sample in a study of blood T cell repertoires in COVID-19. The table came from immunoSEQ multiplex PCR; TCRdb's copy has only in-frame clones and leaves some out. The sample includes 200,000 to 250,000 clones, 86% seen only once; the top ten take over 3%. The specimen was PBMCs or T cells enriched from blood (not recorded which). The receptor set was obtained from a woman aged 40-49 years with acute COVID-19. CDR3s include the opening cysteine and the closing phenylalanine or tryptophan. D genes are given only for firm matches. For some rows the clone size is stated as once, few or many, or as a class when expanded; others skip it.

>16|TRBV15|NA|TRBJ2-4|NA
TGTGCCACCAGCAGACAAACCCAGGGGGCCAAAAACATTCAGTACTTC
CATSRQTQGAKNIQYF
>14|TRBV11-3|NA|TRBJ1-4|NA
TGTGCCAGCAGCTTTTCGACAGGTAATGAAAAACTGTTTTTT
CASSFSTGNEKLFF
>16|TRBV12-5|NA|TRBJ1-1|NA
TGTGCTAGTGGTTTGGTACTAGGTCTACCGAACACTGAAGCTTTCTTT
CASGLVLGLPNTEAFF
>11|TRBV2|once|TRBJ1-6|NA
TGTGCCAGCAGTCAACAGACACCCCTCCACTTT
CASSQQTPLHF
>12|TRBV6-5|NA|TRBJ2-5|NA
TGTGCCAGCAGTACACCCCAAGAGACCCAGTACTTC
CASSTPQETQYF
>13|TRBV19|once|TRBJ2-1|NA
TGTGCCACTAGGGCGGGCCAGAACAATGAGCAGTTCTTC
CATRAGQNNEQFF
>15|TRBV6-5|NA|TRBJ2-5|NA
TGTGCCAGCAGTTACTCGAGGATTGGAAGGGAGACCCAGTACTTC
CASSYSRIGRETQYF
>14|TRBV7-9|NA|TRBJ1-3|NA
TGTGCCAGTCACGACGGAGGTTATGGAAACACCATATATTTT
CASHDGGYGNTIYF
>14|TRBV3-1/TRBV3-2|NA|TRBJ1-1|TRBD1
TGTGCCAGCAGCCCGACAGGGGCGGGTACCGAGGCTTTCTTT
CASSPTGAGTEAFF
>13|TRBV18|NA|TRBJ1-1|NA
TGTGCCAGCTCACCTGACAGCCACACTGAAGCTTTCTTT
CASSPDSHTEAFF
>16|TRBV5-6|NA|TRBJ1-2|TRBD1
TGTGCCAGCAGCGCTATTCCAGGGGGCGCAGACTATGGCTACACCTTC
CASSAIPGGADYGYTF
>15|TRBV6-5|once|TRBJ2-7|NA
TGTGCCAGCAGTTCCGCCCGGGACATTGATAACGAGCAGTACTTC
CASSSARDIDNEQYF
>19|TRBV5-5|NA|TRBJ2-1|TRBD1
TGTGCCAGCAGCCGAGACCCCCGGGACAGGGAATCCAGGTATAATGAGCAGTTCTTC
CASSRDPRDRESRYNEQFF
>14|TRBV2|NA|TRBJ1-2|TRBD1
TGTGCCAGCAGACCTCTTGACAGGGGGTCCGGCTACACCTTC
CASRPLDRGSGYTF
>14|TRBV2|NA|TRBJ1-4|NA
TGTGCCAGCAGTGCCCAGGGGCAGTCGTTCGGGCTGTTTTTT
CASSAQGQSFGLFF
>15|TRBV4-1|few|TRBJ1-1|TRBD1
TGCGCCAGCAGCCAACTCGGGACAGTGAACACTGAAGCTTTCTTT
CASSQLGTVNTEAFF
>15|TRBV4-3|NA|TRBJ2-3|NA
TGCGCCAGCAGCCAAGCAGGGGCTAGCACAGATACGCAGTATTTT
CASSQAGASTDTQYF
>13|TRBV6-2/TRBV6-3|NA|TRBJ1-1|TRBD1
TGTGCCAGCAGTCTAGGCAGGGGGCTAAAAGCTTTCTTT
CASSLGRGLKAFF
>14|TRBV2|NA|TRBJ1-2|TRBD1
TGTGCCAGCACGAGAACAGGGGGCCTTGGTGGCTACACCTTC
CASTRTGGLGGYTF
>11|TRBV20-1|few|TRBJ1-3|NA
TGCAGTGCTAGACCAGGAAACACCATATATTTT
CSARPGNTIYF
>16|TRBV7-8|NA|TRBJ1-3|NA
TGTGCCAGCAGCTCCGGACAGTTCCTCTCTGGAAACACCATATATTTT
CASSSGQFLSGNTIYF
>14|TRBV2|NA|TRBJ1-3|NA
TGTGCCAGCAGTGACTCGGCAGGAGGAAACACCATATATTTT
CASSDSAGGNTIYF
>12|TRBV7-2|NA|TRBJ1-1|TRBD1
TGTGCCAGCAGCTTATCGACAGGGACCGCTTTCTTT
CASSLSTGTAFF
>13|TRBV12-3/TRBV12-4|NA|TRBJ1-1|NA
TGTGCCAGCAAGCGGGGGGCCGACACTGAAGCTTTCTTT
CASKRGADTEAFF
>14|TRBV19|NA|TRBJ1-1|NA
TGTGCCAGTACCCCGGACAGAACAAACACTGAAGCTTTCTTT
CASTPDRTNTEAFF
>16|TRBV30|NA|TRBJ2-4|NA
TGTGCCTGGAATGGACAGGGAGGGTTAAGCCACGGCATTCAGTACTTC
CAWNGQGGLSHGIQYF
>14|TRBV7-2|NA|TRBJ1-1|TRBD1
TGTGCCAGCAGCGTGGACAGGGCACCCACTGAAGCTTTCTTT
CASSVDRAPTEAFF
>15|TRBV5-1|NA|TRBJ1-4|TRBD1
TGCGCCAGCAGCATGGGACAGGGGTGGGATGAAAAACTGTTTTTT
CASSMGQGWDEKLFF
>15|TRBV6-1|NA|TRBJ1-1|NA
TGTGCCAGCAGTGATCTAGGGGCGTGGGACACTGAAGCTTTCTTT
CASSDLGAWDTEAFF
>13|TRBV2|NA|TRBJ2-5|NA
TGTGCCAGCAGTGAAAACCGAGGGGAGACCCAGTACTTC
CASSENRGETQYF
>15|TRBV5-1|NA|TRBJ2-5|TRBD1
TGCGCCAGCAGCTTGGGGGGGACAGGCTTGGAGACCCAGTACTTC
CASSLGGTGLETQYF
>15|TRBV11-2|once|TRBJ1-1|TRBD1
TGTGCCAGCAGCATTAGGACAGGGATGAACACTGAAGCTTTCTTT
CASSIRTGMNTEAFF
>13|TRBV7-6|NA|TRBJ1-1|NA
TGTGCCAGCAGCCAACAGGAGAACACTGAAGCTTTCTTT
CASSQQENTEAFF
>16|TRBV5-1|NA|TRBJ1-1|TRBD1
TGCGCCAGCAGCTTTAGAGGAGGACAGGGCCCCACTGAAGCTTTCTTT
CASSFRGGQGPTEAFF
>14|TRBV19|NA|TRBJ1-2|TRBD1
TGTGCCAGTAGTGTTGACAGGGAGGCCTATGGCTACACCTTC
CASSVDREAYGYTF